Below are 23 T cell receptor beta chains sequenced from a single sample in a study of blood T cells in healthy people across ages. For the second PCR, which ran for roughly 6 to 12 cycles, a sample-barcoded 5' primer and a J-beta primer mix were used. One entry per CDR3 protein, called by TCRdb with MiXCR from the 5' RACE reads. The sample has roughly 1,500,000 distinct CDR3 sequences; about 31% are singletons. Sequenced input: blood. The receptors stem from a woman in her thirties in good health.

Points on this clonotype: At one end the junction does not follow the germline gene, possibly because of a read error. The chain has TRBV3-1 and TRBJ2-1; 9 bases agree with TRBD2. Germline V gene sequence: CDR1 LGHDT, CDR2 YNNKEL (reference sequence). The CDR3 contains 15 residues. The CDR3 is CDSSLSGSLNNEQFF. For the CDR3, the DNA is TGTGACAGCAGTCTTAGCGGGAGTCTGAACAATGAGCAGTTCTTC.

The chain couples TRBV11-3 to TRBJ2-1; 10 positions match TRBD2. The J segment lost 8 bases and the V segment lost 0 bases, leaving 10 bases of the junction unmatched. The CDR3 covers 17 residues. CDR1 and CDR2 (germline): SGHNT, YENEEA. CDR3 residues: CASSLERQRGGGDEQFF. In DNA form, the CDR3 reads TGTGCCAGCAGCTTAGAACGCCAGCGGGGGGGCGGCGATGAGCAGTTCTTC.

The chain recombines TRBV3-1 with TRBJ1-2, with D uncertain. Germline V gene sequence: CDR1 LGHDT, CDR2 YNNKEL (reference sequence). Trimming took 2 bases from V and 8 from J, leaving 6 bases between them. The CDR3 is 11 residues long. The chain's CDR3 is CASSQTTGYTF. The DNA for the CDR3 is TGTGCCAGCAGCCAAACGACGGGCTACACCTTC.

This chain connects TRBV27 to TRBJ2-1; D ambiguous. Trimming removed 11 bases at V and 6 bases at J, with 14 bases between. CDR1 MNHEY and CDR2 SMNVEV come from the germline V gene (reference sequence). The CDR3 is made up of 12 amino acids. For the CDR3, the DNA is TGTGCCGGCACCCACGTGGGCAATGAGCAGTTCTTC. Its protein is CAGTHVGNEQFF.

As concerns this clonotype: At one end, the junction sequence differs from germline, possibly due to a read error. The chain couples TRBV9 to TRBJ2-3, with D perhaps TRBD2 (5 bases). This CDR3 contains 21 residues. Germline V CDR1 and CDR2: SGDLS, YYNGEE. The CDR3 protein is CASSAHFASAYWSQVLSTQYF. CDR3 nucleotide sequence: TGTGCCAGTAGCGCTCACTTCGCGTCCGCATATTGGTCTCAAGTCTTGTCTACGCAGTATTTT.

In the case of this clonotype: At one end, the junction sequence differs from germline, possibly due to a read error. J is TRBJ2-5 and V is TRBV7-2; 9 bases match TRBD2. The J call could be wrong; TRBJ2-7 is a better fit for the DNA end. Germline assignment: CDR1 SGHTA and CDR2 FQGNSA. This CDR3 comprises 14 residues. The DNA of the CDR3 is TGTGTCAGCGTCCTCGGGACTAGCTACGGCGAGCAGTACTTC. It translates to CVSVLGTSYGEQYF.

In its sample, this clonotype was seen a few times. The rearrangement uses TRBV7-7 and TRBJ2-5; D may be TRBD2 (5 bases). V lost 4 bases, J lost 5 bases, and 11 bases lay in between. Germline assignment: CDR1 SSHAT and CDR2 FNYEAQ (reference sequence). This CDR3 comprises 13 residues. The chain's CDR3 is CASSWSERETQYF. DNA for the CDR3: TGTGCCAGCAGCTGGTCAGAGCGGGAGACCCAGTACTTC.

This chain uses TRBV4-1 with TRBJ1-4; D gene uncertain. V was trimmed by 1 base and J by 0 bases, leaving 6 bases between them. The CDR3 totals 15 residues. Per germline, CDR1 MGHRA and CDR2 YSYEKL. CDR3: CASSQVRPTNEKLFF. CDR3 in DNA: TGCGCCAGCAGCCAAGTACGGCCAACTAATGAAAAACTGTTTTTT.

This chain uses TRBV24-1 with TRBJ2-7; weak D call: TRBD1 (6 bases). The CDR3 spans 13 residues. Germline assignment: CDR1 KGHDR and CDR2 SFDVKD. V was trimmed by 0 bases and J by 5 bases, leaving 7 bases between them. The CDR3 protein is CATSDLGDNEQYF. The DNA of the CDR3 is TGTGCCACCAGTGATTTGGGGGACAACGAGCAGTACTTC.

The V and J genes are TRBV20-1 and TRBJ2-7; 10 positions match TRBD2. After removal of 3 bases from V and 1 base from J, the junction contained 3 bases not matched to a gene. The CDR3 is 14 amino acids. CDR1 and CDR2 from the germline V gene are DFQATT and SNEGSKA (reference sequence). As DNA, the CDR3 is TGCAGTGCTAGGGTTAGCGGGGGGTCCTACGAGCAGTACTTC. This translates into CSARVSGGSYEQYF.

This clonotype came up a few times. V gene TRBV6-2 or TRBV6-3 combines with J gene TRBJ2-3, with 10 bases identical to TRBD2. CDR3 length: 15 amino acids. The ends lost 11 bases at V and 7 bases at J; junction bases unmatched: 15. Germline CDR1 is MNHEY and CDR2 is SVGEGT. In DNA, the CDR3 is TGTGCCTCCACCGGCGGAGCGGGAGGGCTTTATACGCAGTATTTT. As protein: CASTGGAGGLYTQYF.

This clonotype was picked up a small number of times. V gene TRBV2 combines with J gene TRBJ2-5; TRBD2 matches at 14 bases. CDR1 and CDR2 from the germline V gene are SNHLY and FYNNEI. The CDR3 consists of 17 residues. With 8 bases clipped from V and 2 bases from J, the junction kept 10 bases outside the gene matches. The DNA of the CDR3 is TGTGCCAGCGGGGGACTAGCGGGAGCGGAGGTACAAGAGACCCAGTACTTC. Translating it yields CASGGLAGAEVQETQYF.

The rearrangement links TRBV12-3 or TRBV12-4 to TRBJ1-6; 7 bases map to TRBD1. V lost 4 bases to trimming and J lost 7 bases; unmatched junction nucleotides: 7. There are 15 residues in the CDR3. CDR3 sequence: CASSWSQGGNSPLHF. The CDR3 DNA is TGTGCCAGCAGTTGGTCCCAGGGGGGAAATTCACCCCTCCACTTT.

This chain connects TRBV7-9 to TRBJ2-1; 7 bases agree with TRBD2. The germline gives CDR1 SEHNR, CDR2 FQNEAQ (reference sequence). This CDR3 comprises 15 residues. V shed 6 bases, J shed 7 bases, and the junction held 12 bases outside the gene matches. CDR3 amino acids: CASSYSSGSWNEQFF. CDR3 sequence (DNA): TGTGCCAGCAGTTACTCTAGCGGCTCATGGAATGAGCAGTTCTTC.

The chain carries TRBV10-3 and TRBJ2-5; TRBD1 matches at 9 bases. CDR3 length equals 19 residues. Germline assignment: CDR1 ENHRY and CDR2 SYGVKD. With 3 bases clipped from V and 0 bases from J, the junction kept 14 bases outside the gene matches. In nucleotides, the CDR3 is TGTGCCATCAGTGATCGGGGTGGGACAGGGACTAAGTACCAAGAGACCCAGTACTTC. This translates into CAISDRGGTGTKYQETQYF.

The V and J genes are TRBV7-6 and TRBJ2-1, with TRBD2 as a possible D gene (6 bases). This CDR3 is 13 amino acids long. CDR1 is SGHVS, CDR2 FNYEAQ, per germline. Trimming removed 5 bases at V and 8 bases at J, with 13 bases between. In nucleotides, the CDR3 is TGTGCCAGCAGCCGATGGCGGGATCATGAGCAGTTCTTC. This sequence encodes CASSRWRDHEQFF.

The chain uses TRBV6-2 or TRBV6-3 and TRBJ1-2; D is uncertain. From germline, CDR1 is MNHEY and CDR2 SVGEGT. Trimming cost V 7 bases and J 4 bases, with 10 bases left between them. The CDR3 contains 12 residues. The chain's CDR3 is CASTGSGYGYTF. CDR3 nucleotides: TGTGCCAGCACCGGTAGTGGCTATGGCTACACCTTC.

J is TRBJ2-1 and V is TRBV4-2, with D tentatively TRBD1 (7 bases). V shed 3 bases and J shed 7 bases, with 19 bases lying between them. Germline lookup yields CDR1 LGHNA and CDR2 YNFKEQ. The CDR3 totals 16 residues. The CDR3 here is CASSQSLKTGRNEQFF. CDR3 in DNA: TGTGCCAGCAGCCAGAGCCTAAAGACAGGGAGGAATGAGCAGTTCTTC.

A remark on this clonotype: The DNA is omitted, as the CDR3 cannot be located on it reliably, and the CDR3 follows TCRdb's listing. The chain carries TRBV20-1 and TRBJ2-2; TRBD1 was called by the table and not checked on the DNA. The CDR3 has 16 amino acids, counting both end residues. Germline loops: CDR1 DFQATT, CDR2 SNEGSKA (reference sequence). The CDR3 is CSASDFRGLSTGELFF.

This clonotype was counted a single time. A much bigger clone sits one base away, suggesting this may be a read error. The chain links TRBV29-1 to TRBJ2-7; TRBD1 is a possible D gene (6 bases). The ends were cut back, 4 bases at V and 2 bases at J, with 15 bases in the middle. Per germline, CDR1 SQVTM and CDR2 ANQGSEA. The CDR3 spans 14 residues. The CDR3 region is CSVVWAGQPYEQYF. The CDR3 DNA sequence: TGCAGCGTTGTATGGGCCGGACAGCCCTACGAGCAGTACTTC.

This chain uses TRBV27 with TRBJ2-6; D gene ambiguous. The CDR3 sequence is 16 residues long. V lost 6 bases, J lost 2 bases, and 14 bases lay in between. CDR1 and CDR2 from the germline V gene are MNHEY and SMNVEV (reference sequence). The CDR3: CASSPAVIAGANVLTF. CDR3 nucleotides: TGTGCCAGCAGCCCCGCAGTTATCGCTGGGGCCAACGTCCTGACTTTC.

About this clonotype itself: A much bigger clone sits one base away, suggesting this may be a read error. This rearrangement joins TRBV29-1 to TRBJ2-1, with D maybe TRBD1 (6 bases). The CDR3 is 13 amino acids. CDR1 is SQVTM and CDR2 is ANQGSEA in the germline V gene. Here the CDR3 reads CSGRTVVYNGQFF. The CDR3 nucleotides are TGCAGCGGCCGGACAGTAGTCTACAATGGGCAGTTCTTC.

This rearrangement joins TRBV7-9 to TRBJ2-5; no clear D. From germline, CDR1 is SEHNR and CDR2 FQNEAQ (reference sequence). V lost 5 bases and J 5 bases, leaving 18 bases between the germline ends. The CDR3 extends over 15 amino acids. As DNA, the CDR3 is TGTGCCAGCAGCCCACGGCCCTCCATGGACGAGACCCAGTACTTC. Amino acid sequence: CASSPRPSMDETQYF.